The source of this TCR beta chain is a study of T cells after somatic rescue of genetic block. CDR1 is SGHDT, CDR2 YYEEEE, per germline. The CDR3 loop spans 15 amino acids. V was pared by 3 bases and J by 0 bases, with 11 bases between. Libraries were prepared by immunoSEQ multiplex PCR; TCRdb keeps only in-frame clonotypes and omits some of them. The sample lists roughly 110,000 clones, 85% to 95% occurring once. This clone was detected only once. The chain combines TRBV5-6 with TRBJ2-3; D is uncertain. The sample comprised peripheral blood mononuclear cells (PBMCs). This clonotype was obtained from a woman aged 18-29 years. The CDR3: CASSSGITSTDTQYF. The CDR3 bases are TGTGCCAGCAGCTCCGGAATAACTAGCACAGATACGCAGTATTTT.